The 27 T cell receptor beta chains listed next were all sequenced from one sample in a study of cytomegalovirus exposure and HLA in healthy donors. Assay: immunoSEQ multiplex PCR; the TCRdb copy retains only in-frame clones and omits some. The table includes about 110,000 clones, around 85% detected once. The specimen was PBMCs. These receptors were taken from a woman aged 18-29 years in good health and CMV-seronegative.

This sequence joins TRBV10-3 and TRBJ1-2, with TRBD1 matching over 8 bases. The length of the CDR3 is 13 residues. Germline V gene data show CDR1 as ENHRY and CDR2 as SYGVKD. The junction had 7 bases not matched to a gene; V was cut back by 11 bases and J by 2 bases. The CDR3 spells CAANRGSNYGYTF. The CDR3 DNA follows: TGTGCCGCCAACAGGGGGTCCAACTATGGCTACACCTTC.

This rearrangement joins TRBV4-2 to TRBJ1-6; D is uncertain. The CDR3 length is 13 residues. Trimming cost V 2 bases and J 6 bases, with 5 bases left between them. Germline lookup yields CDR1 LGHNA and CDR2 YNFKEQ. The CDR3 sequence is CASSQLGNSPLHF. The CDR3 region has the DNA TGTGCCAGCAGCCAACTAGGTAATTCACCCCTCCACTTT.

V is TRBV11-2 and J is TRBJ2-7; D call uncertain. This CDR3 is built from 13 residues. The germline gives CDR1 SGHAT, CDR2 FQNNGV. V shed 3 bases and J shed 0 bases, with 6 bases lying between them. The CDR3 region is CASSLTDSYEQYF. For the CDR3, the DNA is TGTGCCAGCAGCTTGACTGACTCCTACGAGCAGTACTTC.

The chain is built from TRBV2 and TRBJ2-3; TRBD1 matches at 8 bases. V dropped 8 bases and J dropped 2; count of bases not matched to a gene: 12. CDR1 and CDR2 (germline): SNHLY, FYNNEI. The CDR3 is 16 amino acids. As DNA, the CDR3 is TGTGCCAGCCTTATTACAGGGGGAATAACCACAGATACGCAGTATTTT. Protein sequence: CASLITGGITTDTQYF. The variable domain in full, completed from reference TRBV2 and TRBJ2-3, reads EPEVTQTPSHQVTQMGQEVILRCVPISNHLYFYWYRQILGQKVEFLVSFYNNEISEKSEIFDDQFSVERPDGSNFTLKIRSTKLEDSAMYFCASLITGGITTDTQYFGPGTRLTVL.

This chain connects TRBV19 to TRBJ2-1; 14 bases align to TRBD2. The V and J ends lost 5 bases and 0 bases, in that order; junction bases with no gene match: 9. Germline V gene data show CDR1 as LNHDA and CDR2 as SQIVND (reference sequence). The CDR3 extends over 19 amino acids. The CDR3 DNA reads TGTGCCAGTAGTCGGTGGGGACTAGCGGGGGTCTACTCCTACAATGAGCAGTTCTTC. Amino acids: CASSRWGLAGVYSYNEQFF.

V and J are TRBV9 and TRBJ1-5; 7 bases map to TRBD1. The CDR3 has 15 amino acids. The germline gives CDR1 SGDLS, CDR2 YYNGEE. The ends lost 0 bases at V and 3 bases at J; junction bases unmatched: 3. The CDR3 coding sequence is TGTGCCAGCAGCGTAGGGACAGGAGCCAATCAGCCCCAGCATTTT. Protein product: CASSVGTGANQPQHF.

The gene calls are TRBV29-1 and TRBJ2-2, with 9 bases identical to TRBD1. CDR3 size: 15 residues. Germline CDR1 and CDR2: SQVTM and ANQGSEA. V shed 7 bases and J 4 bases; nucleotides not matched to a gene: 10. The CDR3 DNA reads TGCAGCGAGAAAGGACAGGGGCGGTGCACCGGGGAGCTGTTTTTT. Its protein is CSEKGQGRCTGELFF.

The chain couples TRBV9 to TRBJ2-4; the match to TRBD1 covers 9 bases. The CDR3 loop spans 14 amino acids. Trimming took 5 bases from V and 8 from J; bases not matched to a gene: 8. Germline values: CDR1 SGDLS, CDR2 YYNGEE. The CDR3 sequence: CASSHRDREDIQYF. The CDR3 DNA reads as TGTGCCAGCAGTCACCGGGACAGGGAGGACATTCAGTACTTC.

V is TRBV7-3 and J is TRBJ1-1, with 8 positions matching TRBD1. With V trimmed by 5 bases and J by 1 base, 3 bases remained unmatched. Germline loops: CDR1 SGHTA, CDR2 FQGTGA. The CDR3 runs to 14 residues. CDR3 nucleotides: TGTGCCAGCAGCCTGACAGGGGCGAACACTGAAGCTTTCTTT. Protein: CASSLTGANTEAFF.

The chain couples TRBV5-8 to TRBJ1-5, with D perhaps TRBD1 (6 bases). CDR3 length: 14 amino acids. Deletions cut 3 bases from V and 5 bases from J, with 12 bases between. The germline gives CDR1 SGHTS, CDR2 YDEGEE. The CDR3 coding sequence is TGTGCCAGCAGCTATCCAGGGGAACATCAGCCCCAGCATTTT. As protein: CASSYPGEHQPQHF.

This CDR3 is CSVEGNRGGTFF. The CDR3, as DNA: TGCAGCGTTGAAGGAAATAGGGGTGGTACTTTCTTT. The chain is built from TRBV29-1 and TRBJ1-1; a weak D match, TRBD1 (5 bases). Deletions cut 1 base from V and 12 bases from J, with 15 bases between. This CDR3 is 12 amino acids long. The germline CDR1 and CDR2 sequences are SQVTM and ANQGSEA.

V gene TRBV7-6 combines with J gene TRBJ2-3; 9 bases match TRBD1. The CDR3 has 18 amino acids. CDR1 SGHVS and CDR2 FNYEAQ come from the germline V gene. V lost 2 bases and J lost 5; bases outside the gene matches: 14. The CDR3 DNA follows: TGTGCCAGCAGCTTAACGCCCGCCGGGACAGGGTCGCAAGATACGCAGTATTTT. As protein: CASSLTPAGTGSQDTQYF.

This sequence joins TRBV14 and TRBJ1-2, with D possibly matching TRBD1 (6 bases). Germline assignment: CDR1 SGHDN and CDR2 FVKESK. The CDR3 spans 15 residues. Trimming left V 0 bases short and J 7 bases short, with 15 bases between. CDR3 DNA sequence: TGTGCCAGCAGCCAAGAGTACAGGGTCGGGGTTGGCTACACCTTC. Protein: CASSQEYRVGVGYTF.

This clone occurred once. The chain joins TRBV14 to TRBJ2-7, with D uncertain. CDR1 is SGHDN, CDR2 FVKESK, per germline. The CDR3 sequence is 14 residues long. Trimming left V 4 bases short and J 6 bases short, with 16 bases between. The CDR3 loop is CASSPSLLNGEQYF. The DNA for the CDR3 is TGTGCCAGCAGCCCAAGTCTATTGAATGGCGAGCAGTACTTC.

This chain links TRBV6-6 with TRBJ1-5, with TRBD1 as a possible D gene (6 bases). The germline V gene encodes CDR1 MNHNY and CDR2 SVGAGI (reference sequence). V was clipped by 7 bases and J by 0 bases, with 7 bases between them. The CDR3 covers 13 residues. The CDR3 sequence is CASKDSSNQPQHF. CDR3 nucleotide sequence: TGTGCCAGCAAGGACAGTAGCAATCAGCCCCAGCATTTT.

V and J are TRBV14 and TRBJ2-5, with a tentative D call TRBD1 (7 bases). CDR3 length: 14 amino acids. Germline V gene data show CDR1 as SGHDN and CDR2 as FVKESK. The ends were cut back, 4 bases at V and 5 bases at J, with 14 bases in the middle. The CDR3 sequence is CASSRKQGRETQYF. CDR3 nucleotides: TGTGCCAGCAGCCGCAAACAGGGGAGGGAGACCCAGTACTTC.

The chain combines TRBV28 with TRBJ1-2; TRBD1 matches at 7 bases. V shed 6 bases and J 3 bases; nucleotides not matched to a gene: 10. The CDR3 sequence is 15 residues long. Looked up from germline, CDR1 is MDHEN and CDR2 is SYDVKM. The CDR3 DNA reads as TGTGCCAGCAGCCCGACGAGGGGGCCGGACTATGGCTACACCTTC. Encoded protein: CASSPTRGPDYGYTF.

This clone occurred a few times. The CDR3 nucleotides are TGTGCCAGCTCACCAACACAGGGAAATTCACCCCTCCACTTT. Its translation is CASSPTQGNSPLHF. This chain connects TRBV18 to TRBJ1-6; D is possibly TRBD1 (6 bases). Germline lookup yields CDR1 KGHSH and CDR2 LQKENI. V was clipped by 2 bases and J by 7 bases, with 9 bases between them. There are 14 residues in the CDR3. The variable domain in full, with the rest retrieved from reference TRBV18 and TRBJ1-6, is NAGVMQNPRHLVRRRGQEARLRCSPMKGHSHVYWYRQLPEEGLKFMVYLQKENIIDESGMPKERFSAEFPKEGPSILRIQQVVRGDSAAYFCASSPTQGNSPLHFGNGTRLTVT.

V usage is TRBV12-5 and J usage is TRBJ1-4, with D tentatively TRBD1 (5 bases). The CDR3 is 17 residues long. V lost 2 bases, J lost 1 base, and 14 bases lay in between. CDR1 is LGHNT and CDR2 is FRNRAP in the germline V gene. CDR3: CASGLSNRGETNEKLFF. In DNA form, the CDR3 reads TGTGCTAGTGGTTTGTCAAACCGGGGGGAAACTAATGAAAAACTGTTTTTT. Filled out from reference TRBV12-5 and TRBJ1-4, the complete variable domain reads DARVTQTPRHKVTEMGQEVTMRCQPILGHNTVFWYRQTMMQGLELLAYFRNRAPLDDSGMPKDRFSAEMPDATLATLKIQPSEPRDSAVYFCASGLSNRGETNEKLFFGSGTQLSVL.

This CDR3 reads CASSQTGGAYGYTF. In DNA form, the CDR3 reads TGTGCCAGCAGTCAAACAGGGGGTGCCTATGGCTACACCTTC. The V gene is TRBV2, the J gene TRBJ1-2, with 8 bases aligning to TRBD1. This CDR3 is 14 amino acids long. The V segment lost 5 bases and the J segment 4 bases; nucleotides outside the gene matches: 6. CDR1 is SNHLY and CDR2 is FYNNEI in the germline V gene.

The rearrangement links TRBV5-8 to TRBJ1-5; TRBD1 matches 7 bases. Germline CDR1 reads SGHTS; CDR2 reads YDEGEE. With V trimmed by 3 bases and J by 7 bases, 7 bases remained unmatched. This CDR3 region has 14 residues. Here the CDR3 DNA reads TGTGCCAGCAGCTCCAGACAGGGCTCCCAGCCCCAGCATTTT. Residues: CASSSRQGSQPQHF.

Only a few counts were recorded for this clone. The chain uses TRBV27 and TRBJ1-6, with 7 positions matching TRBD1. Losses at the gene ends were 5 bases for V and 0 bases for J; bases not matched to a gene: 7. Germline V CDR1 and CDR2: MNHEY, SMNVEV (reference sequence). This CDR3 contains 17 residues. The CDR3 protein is CASSGGQELSYNSPLHF. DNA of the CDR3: TGTGCCAGCAGTGGCGGACAGGAACTCTCCTATAATTCACCCCTCCACTTT.

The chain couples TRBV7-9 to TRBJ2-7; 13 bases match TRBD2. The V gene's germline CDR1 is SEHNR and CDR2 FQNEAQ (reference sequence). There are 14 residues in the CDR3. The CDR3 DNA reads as TGTGCTGCAACCGGGACTAGCGGGGACTACGAGCAGTACTTC. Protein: CAATGTSGDYEQYF.

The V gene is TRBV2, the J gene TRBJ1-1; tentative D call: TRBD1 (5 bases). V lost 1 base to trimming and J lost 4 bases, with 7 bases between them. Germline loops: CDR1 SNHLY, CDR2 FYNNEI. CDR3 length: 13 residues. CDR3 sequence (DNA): TGTGCCAGCAGTGAAGAGGGGCGCACTGAAGCTTTCTTT. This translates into CASSEEGRTEAFF.

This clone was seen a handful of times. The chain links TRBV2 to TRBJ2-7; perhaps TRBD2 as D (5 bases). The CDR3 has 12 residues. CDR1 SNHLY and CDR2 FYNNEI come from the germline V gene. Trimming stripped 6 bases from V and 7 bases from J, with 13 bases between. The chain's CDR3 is CASRADPGEQYF. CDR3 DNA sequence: TGTGCCAGCAGGGCGGATCCGGGGGAGCAGTACTTC.

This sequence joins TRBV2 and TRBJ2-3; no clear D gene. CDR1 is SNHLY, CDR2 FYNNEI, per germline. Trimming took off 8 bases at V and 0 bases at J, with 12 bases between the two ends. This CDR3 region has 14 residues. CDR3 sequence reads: CASGGPPSTDTQYF. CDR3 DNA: TGTGCCAGCGGTGGGCCCCCTAGCACAGATACGCAGTATTTT.

This CDR3 reads CASSEETGENQPQHF. The DNA of the CDR3 is TGTGCCAGCAGTGAAGAGACAGGGGAGAATCAGCCCCAGCATTTT. The chain combines TRBV25-1 with TRBJ1-5; 8 bases are shared with TRBD1. The CDR3 is 15 residues long. The germline CDR1 and CDR2 sequences are MGHDK and SYGVNS. V lost 2 bases to trimming and J lost 4 bases; unmatched junction nucleotides: 4. Full variable domain (outside the CDR3, taken from reference TRBV25-1 and TRBJ1-5): EADIYQTPRYLVIGTGKKITLECSQTMGHDKMYWYQQDPGMELHLIHYSYGVNSTEKGDLSSESTVSRIRTEHFPLTLESARPSHTSQYLCASSEETGENQPQHFGDGTRLSIL.